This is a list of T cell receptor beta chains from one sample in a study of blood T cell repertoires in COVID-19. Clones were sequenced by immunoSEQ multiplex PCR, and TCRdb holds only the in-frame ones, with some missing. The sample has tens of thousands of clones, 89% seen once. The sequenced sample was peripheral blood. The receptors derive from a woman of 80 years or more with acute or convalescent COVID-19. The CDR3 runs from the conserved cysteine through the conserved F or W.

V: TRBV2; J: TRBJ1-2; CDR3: CASSESGGGYTF
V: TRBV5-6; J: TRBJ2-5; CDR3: CASSLVQRQETQYF
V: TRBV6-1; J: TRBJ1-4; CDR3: CASSEVLDSNEKLFF
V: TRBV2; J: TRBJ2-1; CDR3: CASRASGGASYNEQFF
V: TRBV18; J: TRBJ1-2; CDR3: CASSPLGQGTNYGYTF
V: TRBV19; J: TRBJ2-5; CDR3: CASSSTSAVATQYF
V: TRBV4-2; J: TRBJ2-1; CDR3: CASSLAMAGQTNNEQFF
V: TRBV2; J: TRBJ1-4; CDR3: CASSELPQGNEKLFF
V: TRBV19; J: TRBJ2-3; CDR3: CASSIGQTLTDTQYF
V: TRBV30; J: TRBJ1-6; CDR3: CAWALQGINSPLHF
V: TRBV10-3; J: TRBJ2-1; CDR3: CAISEGGGGHEQFF
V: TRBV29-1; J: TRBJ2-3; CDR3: CSVEGAGPDTQYF
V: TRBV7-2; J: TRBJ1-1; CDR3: CASSFGQGLNTEAFF
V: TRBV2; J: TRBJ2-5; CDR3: CASSDLGGQETQYF
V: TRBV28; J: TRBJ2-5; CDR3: CASIPWGQQETQYF
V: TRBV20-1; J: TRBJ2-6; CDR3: CSASSSGANVLTF
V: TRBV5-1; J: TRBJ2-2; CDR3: CASTWRGHTGELFF
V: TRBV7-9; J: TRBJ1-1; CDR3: CASSFGLTGSGTEAFF
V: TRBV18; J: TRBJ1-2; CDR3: CASARDRGDYGYTF
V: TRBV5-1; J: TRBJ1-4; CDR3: CASSPGQGNEKLFF
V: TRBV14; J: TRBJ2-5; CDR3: CASSHWGLAGGETQYF
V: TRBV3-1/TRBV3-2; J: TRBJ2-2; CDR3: CASSQRGSGELFF
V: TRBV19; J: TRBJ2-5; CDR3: CASSLGLAGIETQYF
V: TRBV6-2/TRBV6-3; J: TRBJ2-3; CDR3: CASSRVIRTDTQYF
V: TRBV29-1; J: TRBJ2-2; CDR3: CSADRESTGELFF
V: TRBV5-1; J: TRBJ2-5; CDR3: CASSFQQGGEETQYF
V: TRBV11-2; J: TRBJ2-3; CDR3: CASSLGQGGPQADTQYF
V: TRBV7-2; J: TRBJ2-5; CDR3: CASSFQGSGETQYF
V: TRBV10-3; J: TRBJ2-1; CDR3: CATRTHAEGAHDEQFF
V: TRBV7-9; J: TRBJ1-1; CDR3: CASLRAGINTEAFF
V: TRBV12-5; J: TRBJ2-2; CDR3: CASGLAEPTGELFF
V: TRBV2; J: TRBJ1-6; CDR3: CASRWDRGSSPLHF
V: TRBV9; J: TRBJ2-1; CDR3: CASSLRTGGPDEQFF
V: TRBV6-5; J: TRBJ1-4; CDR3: CASNRQGPNEKLFF
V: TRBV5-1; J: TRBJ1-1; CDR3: CASSVRQGAEAFF
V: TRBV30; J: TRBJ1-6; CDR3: CAWSTGLSYNSPLHF
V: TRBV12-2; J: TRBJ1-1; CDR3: CASRLSRDRDKAFF
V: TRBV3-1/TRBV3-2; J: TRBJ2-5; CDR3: CASSQPSWMETQYF
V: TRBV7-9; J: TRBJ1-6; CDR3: CASSLGAGQNSPLHF
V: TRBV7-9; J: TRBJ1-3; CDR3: CASPNGGPGNTIYF